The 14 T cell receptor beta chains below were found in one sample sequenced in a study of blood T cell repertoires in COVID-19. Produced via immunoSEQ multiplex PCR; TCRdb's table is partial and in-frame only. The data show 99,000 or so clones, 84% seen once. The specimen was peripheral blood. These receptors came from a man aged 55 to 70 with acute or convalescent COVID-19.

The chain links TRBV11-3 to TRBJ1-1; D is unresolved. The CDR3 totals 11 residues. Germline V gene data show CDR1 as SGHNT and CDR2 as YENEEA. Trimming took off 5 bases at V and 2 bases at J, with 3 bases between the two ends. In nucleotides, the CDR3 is TGTGCCAGCAGCCCTAACACTGAAGCTTTCTTT. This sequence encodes CASSPNTEAFF.

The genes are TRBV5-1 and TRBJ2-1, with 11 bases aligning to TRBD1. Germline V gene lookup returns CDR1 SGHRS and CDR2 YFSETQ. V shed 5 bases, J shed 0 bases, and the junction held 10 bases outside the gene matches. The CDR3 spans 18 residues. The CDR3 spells CASRSGTGGFSSYNEQFF. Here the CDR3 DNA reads TGCGCCAGCAGGTCGGGGACAGGGGGTTTTAGCTCCTACAATGAGCAGTTCTTC.

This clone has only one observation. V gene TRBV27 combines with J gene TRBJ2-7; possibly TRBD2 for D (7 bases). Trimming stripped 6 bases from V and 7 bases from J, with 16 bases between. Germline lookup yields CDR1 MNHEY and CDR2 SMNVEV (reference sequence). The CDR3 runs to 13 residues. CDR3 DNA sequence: TGTGCCAGCAGCCTAAGGGGGGGCGGAGAGCAGTACGTC. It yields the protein CASSLRGGGEQYV.

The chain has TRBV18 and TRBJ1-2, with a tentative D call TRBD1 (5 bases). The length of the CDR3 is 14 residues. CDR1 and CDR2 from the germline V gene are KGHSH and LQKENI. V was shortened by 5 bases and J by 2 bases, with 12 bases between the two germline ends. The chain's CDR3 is CASSSTELNYGYTF. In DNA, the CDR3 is TGTGCCAGCTCATCGACAGAACTCAACTATGGCTACACCTTC.

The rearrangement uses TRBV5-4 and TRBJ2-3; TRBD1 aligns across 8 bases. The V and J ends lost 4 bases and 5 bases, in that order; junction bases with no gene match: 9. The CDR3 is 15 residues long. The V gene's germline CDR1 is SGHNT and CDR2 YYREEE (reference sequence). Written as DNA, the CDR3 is TGTGCCAGCAGCAACCCGACAGGGGCGGGAGATACGCAGTATTTT. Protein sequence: CASSNPTGAGDTQYF. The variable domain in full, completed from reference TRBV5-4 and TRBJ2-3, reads ETGVTQSPTHLIKTRGQQVTLRCSSQSGHNTVSWYQQALGQGPQFIFQYYREEENGRGNFPPRFSGLQFPNYSSELNVNALELDDSALYLCASSNPTGAGDTQYFGPGTRLTVL.

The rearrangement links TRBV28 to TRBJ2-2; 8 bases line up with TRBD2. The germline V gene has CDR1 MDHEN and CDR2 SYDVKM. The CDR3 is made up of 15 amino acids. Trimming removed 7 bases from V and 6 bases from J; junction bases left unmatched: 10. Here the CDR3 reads CASTRRGGMAGELFF. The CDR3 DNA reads TGTGCCAGCACCCGTCGGGGGGGCATGGCCGGGGAGCTGTTTTTT.

The CDR3 region is CASSPGSYSNQPQHF. The CDR3 DNA reads as TGTGCCAGCAGCCCAGGGTCCTATAGCAATCAGCCCCAGCATTTT. The gene calls are TRBV2 and TRBJ1-5; the D gene is possibly TRBD1 (5 bases). Trimming took 6 bases from V and 0 from J, leaving 12 bases between them. Looked up from germline, CDR1 is SNHLY and CDR2 is FYNNEI. CDR3 length equals 15 residues. Together with reference TRBV2 and TRBJ1-5, the CDR3 gives the full variable domain: EPEVTQTPSHQVTQMGQEVILRCVPISNHLYFYWYRQILGQKVEFLVSFYNNEISEKSEIFDDQFSVERPDGSNFTLKIRSTKLEDSAMYFCASSPGSYSNQPQHFGDGTRLSIL.

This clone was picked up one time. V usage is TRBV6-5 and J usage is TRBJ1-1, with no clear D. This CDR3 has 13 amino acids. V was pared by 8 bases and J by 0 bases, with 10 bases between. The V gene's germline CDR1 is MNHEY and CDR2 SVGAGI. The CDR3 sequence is CASLQFLNTEAFF. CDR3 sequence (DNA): TGTGCCAGCTTACAGTTCCTGAACACTGAAGCTTTCTTT.

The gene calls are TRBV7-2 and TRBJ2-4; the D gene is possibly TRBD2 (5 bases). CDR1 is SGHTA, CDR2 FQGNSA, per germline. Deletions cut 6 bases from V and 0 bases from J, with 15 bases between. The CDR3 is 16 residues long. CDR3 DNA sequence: TGTGCCAGCAGGGATTCGGCGGGTTTAGCCAAAAACATTCAGTACTTC. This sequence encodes CASRDSAGLAKNIQYF. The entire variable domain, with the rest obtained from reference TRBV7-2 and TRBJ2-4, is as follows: GAGVSQSPSNKVTEKGKDVELRCDPISGHTALYWYRQSLGQGLEFLIYFQGNSAPDKSGLPSDRFSAERTGGSVSTLTIQRTQQEDSAVYLCASRDSAGLAKNIQYFGAGTRLSVL.

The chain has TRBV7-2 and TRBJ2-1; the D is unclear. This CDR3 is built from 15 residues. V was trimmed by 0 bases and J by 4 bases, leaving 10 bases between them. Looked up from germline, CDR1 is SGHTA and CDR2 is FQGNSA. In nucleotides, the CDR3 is TGTGCCAGCAGCTTAGCGCCAGGCCAGTACAATGAGCAGTTCTTC. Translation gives CASSLAPGQYNEQFF.

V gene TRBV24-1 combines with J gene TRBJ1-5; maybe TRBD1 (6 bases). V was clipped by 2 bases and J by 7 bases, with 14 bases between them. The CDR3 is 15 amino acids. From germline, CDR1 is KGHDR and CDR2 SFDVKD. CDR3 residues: CATSDSRDNRQPQHF. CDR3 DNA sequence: TGTGCCACCAGTGATTCGAGGGACAACAGACAGCCCCAGCATTTT.

CDR3 sequence: CASRAGTGERQPQHF. The CDR3 nucleotides read TGTGCCAGCAGGGCCGGGACAGGGGAAAGGCAGCCCCAGCATTTT. The V and J genes are TRBV28 and TRBJ1-5, with 10 positions matching TRBD1. This CDR3 has 15 amino acids. Germline V gene sequence: CDR1 MDHEN, CDR2 SYDVKM. V trimming: 6 bases; J trimming: 7 bases; junction bases outside the gene matches: 9.

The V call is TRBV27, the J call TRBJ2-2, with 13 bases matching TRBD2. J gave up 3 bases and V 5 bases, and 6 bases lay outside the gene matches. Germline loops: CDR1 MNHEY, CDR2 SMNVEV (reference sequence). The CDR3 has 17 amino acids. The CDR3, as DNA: TGTGCCAGCAGTCCGAGGACTAGCGGGAGTTACACCGGGGAGCTGTTTTTT. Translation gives CASSPRTSGSYTGELFF.

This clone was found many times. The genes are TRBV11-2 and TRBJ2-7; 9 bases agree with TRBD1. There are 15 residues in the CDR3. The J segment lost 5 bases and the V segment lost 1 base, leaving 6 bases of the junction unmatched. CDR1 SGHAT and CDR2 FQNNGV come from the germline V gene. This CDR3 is CASSLGGDRAHEQYF. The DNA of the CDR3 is TGTGCCAGCAGCTTAGGCGGGGACAGGGCCCACGAGCAGTACTTC.